Following are 19 T cell receptor beta chains from one sample sequenced in a study of T cells in Graves' hyperthyroidism and ophthalmopathy. RNA transcripts served as the template for amplifying TCR beta CDR3 regions. The study used the HTBI primer set for a first-round RT-PCR of the TCR CDR3. Each CDR3 protein is one row after TCRdb ran MiXCR on the multiplex PCR reads. The table has approximately 380,000 distinct CDR3 sequences, around an eighth seen once. Sequencing input: blood. These receptors came from a man aged 45 to 65 with Graves' ophthalmopathy.

The chain is built from TRBV24-1 and TRBJ2-3, with D perhaps TRBD1 (5 bases). The CDR3 has 14 residues. CDR1 is KGHDR, CDR2 SFDVKD, per germline. Trimming shortened V by 7 bases and J by 0 bases, and 10 bases separated the two germline ends. Here the CDR3 reads CATSQTASTDTQYF. CDR3 in DNA: TGTGCCACCAGCCAGACAGCTAGCACAGATACGCAGTATTTT.

This clonotype has more than one count but fewer than ten. The rearrangement links TRBV10-3 to TRBJ2-7; D not certain. Trimming left V 4 bases short and J 1 base short, with 11 bases between. The CDR3 is made up of 14 amino acids. The V gene's germline CDR1 is ENHRY and CDR2 SYGVKD. The CDR3 sequence: CAISGARNSYEQYF. Here the CDR3 DNA reads TGTGCCATCAGTGGGGCTAGAAATTCCTACGAGCAGTACTTC.

This clonotype was picked up a small number of times. The V call is TRBV12-3 or TRBV12-4, the J call TRBJ2-2; the D is unclear. This CDR3 contains 13 residues. V lost 6 bases and J 4 bases, leaving 9 bases between the germline ends. CDR3 sequence: CASRPHSTGELFF. The CDR3 DNA is TGTGCCAGCAGACCCCACTCCACCGGGGAGCTGTTTTTT.

This clonotype has only a few counts. This sequence joins TRBV9 and TRBJ2-3; the match to TRBD2 covers 9 bases. V lost 1 base and J lost 3; bases outside the gene matches: 9. The CDR3 spans 17 residues. The germline V gene encodes CDR1 SGDLS and CDR2 YYNGEE. CDR3 amino acids: CASSVRLTSGGTDTQYF. The CDR3 DNA follows: TGTGCCAGCAGCGTACGGTTGACTAGCGGTGGGACAGATACGCAGTATTTT.

This clonotype was found a few times. The genes are TRBV28 and TRBJ2-6; D may correspond to TRBD1 or TRBD2 (5 bases each). This CDR3 region has 15 residues. Germline CDR1 is MDHEN and CDR2 is SYDVKM. V was clipped by 6 bases and J by 1 base, with 10 bases between them. The DNA of the CDR3 is TGTGCCAGCAGACCAGGGAGTTCTGGGGCCAACGTCCTGACTTTC. Residues: CASRPGSSGANVLTF.

The chain couples TRBV29-1 to TRBJ2-1, with TRBD2 matching 10 bases. J was trimmed by 8 bases and V by 7 bases; bases with no gene match: 11. CDR1 SQVTM and CDR2 ANQGSEA come from the germline V gene. The CDR3 extends over 14 amino acids. The CDR3 DNA is TGCAGCGCCAAAGCTAGCGGGAGCAGGGATGAGCAGTTCTTC. This translates into CSAKASGSRDEQFF.

There are many counts of this clonotype. CDR3 sequence reads: CATSDSRTETQYF. CDR3 nucleotides: TGTGCCACCAGTGATTCGAGGACGGAGACCCAGTACTTC. This sequence joins TRBV24-1 and TRBJ2-5; D ambiguous. V was trimmed by 2 bases and J by 5 bases, leaving 8 bases between them. Germline V gives CDR1 KGHDR, CDR2 SFDVKD. CDR3 length: 13 residues.

This clonotype was counted between two and nine times. Since a much larger clone is just one base distant, this may be a read error. The chain recombines TRBV28 with TRBJ2-7; D not certain. The CDR3 covers 13 residues. Trimming cost V 7 bases and J 0 bases, with 10 bases left between them. Germline V lookup: CDR1 MDHEN, CDR2 SYDVKM. This CDR3 reads CASTEPPSYEQYF. As DNA, the CDR3 is TGTGCCAGCACCGAACCCCCCTCCTACGAGCAGTACTTC.

This clonotype appeared many times. The CDR3: CASSSADLGGEQFF. CDR3 DNA sequence: TGTGCCAGCAGCTCAGCGGACCTAGGGGGTGAGCAGTTCTTC. The genes are TRBV11-1 and TRBJ2-1; perhaps TRBD1 as D (6 bases). Germline CDR1 is SGHAT and CDR2 is FQDESV (reference sequence). Trimming took off 4 bases at V and 9 bases at J, with 16 bases between the two ends. CDR3 size: 14 residues.

This clonotype was counted only a few times. The chain combines TRBV19 with TRBJ1-6; D possibly corresponds to TRBD1 (5 bases). Germline assignment: CDR1 LNHDA and CDR2 SQIVND (reference sequence). Trimming took 1 base from V and 11 from J, leaving 12 bases between them. The CDR3 contains 14 residues. The CDR3 is CASSIGGEVTPLHF. CDR3 DNA: TGTGCCAGTAGTATAGGAGGGGAGGTGACACCCCTCCACTTT. Based on the CDR3 plus reference TRBV19 and TRBJ1-6, the full variable domain is DGGITQSPKYLFRKEGQNVTLSCEQNLNHDAMYWYRQDPGQGLRLIYYSQIVNDFQKGDIAEGYSVSREKKESFPLTVTSAQKNPTAFYLCASSIGGEVTPLHFGNGTRLTVT.

This clonotype was seen ten or more times. The V gene is TRBV7-9, the J gene TRBJ2-1; 11 nucleotides align to TRBD2. Germline values: CDR1 SEHNR, CDR2 FQNEAQ (reference sequence). The CDR3 has 16 residues. The V segment lost 7 bases and the J segment 6 bases; nucleotides outside the gene matches: 11. The CDR3 DNA follows: TGTGCCAGCACCCAGGTCGGGACTAGCGGATCCAATGAGCAGTTCTTC. It specifies CASTQVGTSGSNEQFF.

This clonotype showed up many times. The V gene is TRBV2, the J gene TRBJ1-2; TRBD1 matches 7 bases. Germline V CDR1 and CDR2: SNHLY, FYNNEI. Trimming removed 2 bases from V and 3 bases from J; junction bases left unmatched: 0. This CDR3 has 13 residues. CDR3: CASSETGDYGYTF. The CDR3 DNA reads TGTGCCAGCAGTGAAACAGGGGACTATGGCTACACCTTC.

This clonotype was detected a few times. V usage is TRBV9 and J usage is TRBJ1-3; D unresolved. V dropped 0 bases and J dropped 3 bases, with 1 base sitting between them. The CDR3 consists of 12 residues. In germline, CDR1 is SGDLS, CDR2 YYNGEE. The CDR3 loop reads CASSVDGNTIYF. CDR3 nucleotides: TGTGCCAGCAGCGTAGATGGAAACACCATATATTTT.

The V call is TRBV28, the J call TRBJ1-4, with a possible D match to TRBD1 (5 bases). V was clipped by 5 bases and J by 4 bases, with 8 bases between them. The CDR3 runs 13 residues. Germline CDR1 reads MDHEN; CDR2 reads SYDVKM. The CDR3 bases are TGTGCCAGCAGTGGACAAGATAATGAAAAACTGTTTTTT. This sequence encodes CASSGQDNEKLFF. The full variable domain, with the rest looked up from reference TRBV28 and TRBJ1-4, is DVKVTQSSRYLVKRTGEKVFLECVQDMDHENMFWYRQDPGLGLRLIYFSYDVKMKEKGDIPEGYSVSREKKERFSLILESASTNQTSMYLCASSGQDNEKLFFGSGTQLSVL.

V is TRBV2 and J is TRBJ2-2, with 8 positions matching TRBD2. The CDR3 is 16 residues long. The V segment lost 6 bases and the J segment 4 bases; nucleotides outside the gene matches: 10. CDR1 is SNHLY, CDR2 FYNNEI, per germline. The CDR3 DNA sequence: TGTGCCAGCAGGCCGGGGGGGGGGGAGGGCACCGGGGAGCTGTTTTTT. The encoded protein is CASRPGGGEGTGELFF.

The V call is TRBV7-9, the J call TRBJ2-1, with 8 bases matching TRBD1. J was trimmed by 5 bases and V by 10 bases; bases with no gene match: 7. The germline CDR1 and CDR2 sequences are SEHNR and FQNEAQ (reference sequence). The CDR3 loop spans 13 amino acids. This chain's CDR3 is CATQDRADNEQFF. The CDR3 DNA follows: TGTGCCACCCAGGACAGGGCCGACAATGAGCAGTTCTTC.

This clonotype was observed many times. V usage is TRBV29-1 and J usage is TRBJ2-5; 7 nucleotides align to TRBD2. This CDR3 comprises 14 residues. The V gene's germline CDR1 is SQVTM and CDR2 ANQGSEA. The trim removed 7 bases at V and 5 bases at J, leaving 13 bases unmatched. This CDR3 reads CSATWGGEKETQYF. The CDR3 nucleotides are TGCAGCGCCACCTGGGGGGGAGAGAAGGAGACCCAGTACTTC.

This clonotype was found a few times. The CDR3 DNA reads TGCAGTGCTAGAGACAGGGGTGATTCACCCCTCCACTTT. Translation gives CSARDRGDSPLHF. The J gene is TRBJ1-6, the V gene TRBV20-1; D perhaps matches TRBD1 (6 bases). This CDR3 contains 13 residues. V lost 0 bases and J 8 bases, leaving 8 bases between the germline ends. CDR1 is DFQATT and CDR2 is SNEGSKA in the germline V gene (reference sequence).

The chain combines TRBV6-1 with TRBJ1-6, with a possible D match to TRBD1 (5 bases). The V gene's germline CDR1 is MNHNS and CDR2 SASEGT. Trimming removed 10 bases from V and 9 bases from J, with 16 bases in between. The CDR3 length is 13 residues. CDR3 amino acids: CAIRWEGISPLHF. CDR3 sequence (DNA): TGTGCCATCAGGTGGGAGGGGATTTCACCCCTCCACTTT.